The rows below give T cell receptor beta chains drawn from one sample of a study of Ad26.COV2.S vaccination and SARS-CoV-2 variants. Assay: immunoSEQ multiplex PCR; the TCRdb copy retains only in-frame clones and omits some. The data show hundreds of thousands of clones, with 75% to 95% seen just once and about 12% held by the top ten. Sequencing was performed on peripheral blood, taken in a trial of Ad26.COV2.S vaccine versus placebo. Source of these receptors: a person aged 18-60 years who received the Ad26.COV2.S COVID-19 vaccine or a placebo. Each CDR3 is given with its conserved first and last residue. A D gene is named only where the DNA matches it firmly. The size entry is marked missing in some rows and otherwise reads once, few, many or a size class.

j_call: TRBJ2-7
d_call: .
clone_size: .
v_call: TRBV4-3
cdr3_aa: CASSQDGTGSYEQYF
cdr3_nt: TGCGCCAGCAGCCAAGATGGAACAGGGTCCTACGAGCAGTACTTC

j_call: TRBJ1-3
d_call: .
clone_size: .
v_call: TRBV5-1
cdr3_aa: CASSLGQSGNTIYF
cdr3_nt: TGCGCCAGCAGCTTGGGGCAGTCTGGAAACACCATATATTTT

j_call: TRBJ2-7
d_call: .
clone_size: .
v_call: TRBV27
cdr3_aa: CASSRSGTSLYEQYF
cdr3_nt: TGTGCCAGCAGTCGTTCCGGGACATCATTATACGAGCAGTACTTC

j_call: TRBJ1-1
d_call: .
clone_size: .
v_call: TRBV30
cdr3_aa: CAAAHLSGDTEAFF
cdr3_nt: TGTGCCGCCGCCCACTTGTCCGGGGACACTGAAGCTTTCTTT

j_call: TRBJ2-7
d_call: TRBD2
clone_size: .
v_call: TRBV6-5
cdr3_aa: CASSTSGSINEQYF
cdr3_nt: TGTGCCAGCAGTACTAGCGGGAGCATCAACGAGCAGTACTTC

j_call: TRBJ2-3
d_call: .
clone_size: .
v_call: TRBV5-1
cdr3_aa: CASQAEEGITDTQYF
cdr3_nt: TGCGCCAGCCAGGCGGAGGAAGGAATCACAGATACGCAGTATTTT

j_call: TRBJ2-5
d_call: TRBD1
clone_size: .
v_call: TRBV29-1
cdr3_aa: CSADRGRGETQYF
cdr3_nt: TGCAGCGCCGACAGGGGGCGCGGAGAGACCCAGTACTTC

j_call: TRBJ2-5
d_call: .
clone_size: .
v_call: TRBV6-5
cdr3_aa: CASSIRGKDGTQYF
cdr3_nt: TGTGCCAGCAGTATAAGGGGGAAAGACGGGACCCAGTACTTC

j_call: TRBJ2-5
d_call: TRBD1
clone_size: .
v_call: TRBV3-1/TRBV3-2
cdr3_aa: CASSLQGARETQYF
cdr3_nt: TGTGCCAGCAGCCTACAGGGGGCGCGGGAGACCCAGTACTTC

j_call: TRBJ2-7
d_call: .
clone_size: .
v_call: TRBV20-1
cdr3_aa: CSASSPRQGGYEQYF
cdr3_nt: TGCAGTGCTAGTAGCCCCCGACAGGGAGGATACGAGCAGTACTTC

j_call: TRBJ2-2
d_call: .
clone_size: .
v_call: TRBV12-3/TRBV12-4
cdr3_aa: CASSFWTGELFF
cdr3_nt: TGTGCCAGCAGTTTCTGGACCGGGGAGCTGTTTTTT

j_call: TRBJ2-1
d_call: .
clone_size: once
v_call: TRBV30
cdr3_aa: CAWSPGEVYEQFF
cdr3_nt: TGTGCCTGGAGCCCCGGGGAGGTCTATGAGCAGTTCTTC

j_call: TRBJ1-1
d_call: .
clone_size: .
v_call: TRBV15
cdr3_aa: CATRTDMNTEAFF
cdr3_nt: TGTGCCACAAGGACAGACATGAACACTGAAGCTTTCTTT

j_call: TRBJ2-3
d_call: .
clone_size: .
v_call: TRBV6-6
cdr3_aa: CASLSGSSTDTQYF
cdr3_nt: TGTGCCAGTCTTTCAGGGAGTAGCACAGATACGCAGTATTTT

j_call: TRBJ1-5
d_call: .
clone_size: once
v_call: TRBV19
cdr3_aa: CASSIVGDIGNQPQHF
cdr3_nt: TGTGCCAGTAGTATAGTGGGGGATATAGGCAATCAGCCCCAGCATTTT

j_call: TRBJ2-7
d_call: TRBD1
clone_size: .
v_call: TRBV5-5
cdr3_aa: CASSGQAYYEQYF
cdr3_nt: TGTGCCAGCAGCGGACAGGCCTACTACGAGCAGTACTTC

j_call: TRBJ2-7
d_call: TRBD1
clone_size: .
v_call: TRBV5-6
cdr3_aa: CASSLERDRDTYEQYF
cdr3_nt: TGTGCCAGCAGCTTGGAACGGGACAGGGACACCTACGAGCAGTACTTC

j_call: TRBJ2-2
d_call: .
clone_size: .
v_call: TRBV6-2/TRBV6-3
cdr3_aa: CASRPTGNTGELFF
cdr3_nt: TGTGCCAGCAGACCTACAGGGAACACCGGGGAGCTGTTTTTT

j_call: TRBJ1-3
d_call: .
clone_size: few
v_call: TRBV12-5
cdr3_aa: CASGLARGTGNTIYF
cdr3_nt: TGTGCTAGTGGTTTGGCGAGGGGAACTGGAAACACCATATATTTT

j_call: TRBJ1-1
d_call: TRBD1
clone_size: .
v_call: TRBV18
cdr3_aa: CASSPWTGGMATEAFF
cdr3_nt: TGTGCCAGCTCACCTTGGACAGGGGGGATGGCTACTGAAGCTTTCTTT

j_call: TRBJ2-5
d_call: TRBD2
clone_size: .
v_call: TRBV2
cdr3_aa: CAIETGTSEETQYF
cdr3_nt: TGTGCCATCGAAACCGGGACTAGTGAAGAGACCCAGTACTTC

j_call: TRBJ2-6
d_call: .
clone_size: .
v_call: TRBV6-1
cdr3_aa: CASSEQLSGANVLTF
cdr3_nt: TGTGCCAGCAGTGAACAGCTCTCTGGGGCCAACGTCCTGACTTTC

j_call: TRBJ2-1
d_call: .
clone_size: few
v_call: TRBV7-2
cdr3_aa: CASSLSPARGEQFF
cdr3_nt: TGTGCCAGCAGCTTATCACCAGCTCGGGGTGAGCAGTTCTTC

j_call: TRBJ2-1
d_call: .
clone_size: .
v_call: TRBV5-8
cdr3_aa: CASSKAFLSSYNEQFF
cdr3_nt: TGTGCCAGCAGTAAAGCCTTCCTTAGCTCCTACAATGAGCAGTTCTTC

j_call: TRBJ2-3
d_call: .
clone_size: .
v_call: TRBV11-3
cdr3_aa: CASSGVGGADTQYF
cdr3_nt: TGTGCCAGCAGCGGGGTAGGTGGGGCAGATACGCAGTATTTT

j_call: TRBJ2-5
d_call: .
clone_size: .
v_call: TRBV19
cdr3_aa: CASSIALGETQYF
cdr3_nt: TGTGCCAGTAGTATTGCCCTGGGAGAGACCCAGTACTTC

j_call: TRBJ1-5
d_call: .
clone_size: .
v_call: TRBV30
cdr3_aa: CAWSVRLNQPQHF
cdr3_nt: TGTGCCTGGAGTGTGAGGTTAAATCAGCCCCAGCATTTT

j_call: TRBJ2-1
d_call: .
clone_size: once
v_call: TRBV9
cdr3_aa: CASSLGVGAPNEQFF
cdr3_nt: TGTGCCAGCAGCCTAGGGGTGGGGGCCCCCAATGAGCAGTTCTTC

j_call: TRBJ1-2
d_call: .
clone_size: .
v_call: TRBV5-1
cdr3_aa: CASSLSVDGYGYTF
cdr3_nt: TGCGCCAGCAGCCTCTCCGTGGACGGCTATGGCTACACCTTC

j_call: TRBJ1-5
d_call: .
clone_size: once
v_call: TRBV2
cdr3_aa: CASRIPQGHDSNQPQHF
cdr3_nt: TGTGCCAGCAGAATTCCACAGGGACACGATAGCAATCAGCCCCAGCATTTT

j_call: TRBJ2-2
d_call: .
clone_size: .
v_call: TRBV2
cdr3_aa: CASRQGPIGELFF
cdr3_nt: TGTGCCAGCAGGCAAGGACCAATCGGGGAGCTGTTTTTT

j_call: TRBJ2-5
d_call: .
clone_size: .
v_call: TRBV18
cdr3_aa: CASSPPVRETQYF
cdr3_nt: TGTGCCAGCTCACCACCGGTCCGAGAGACCCAGTACTTC

j_call: TRBJ1-1
d_call: .
clone_size: .
v_call: TRBV9
cdr3_aa: CASSVGSLGNTEAFF
cdr3_nt: TGTGCCAGCAGCGTAGGGAGTCTTGGGAACACTGAAGCTTTCTTT

j_call: TRBJ1-1
d_call: .
clone_size: .
v_call: TRBV30
cdr3_aa: CAWSGGNTEAFF
cdr3_nt: TGTGCCTGGAGTGGAGGGAACACTGAAGCTTTCTTT

j_call: TRBJ1-6
d_call: .
clone_size: .
v_call: TRBV18
cdr3_aa: CASSPTGYNSPLHF
cdr3_nt: TGTGCCAGCTCACCGACAGGTTATAATTCACCCCTCCACTTT

j_call: TRBJ1-3
d_call: TRBD1
clone_size: .
v_call: TRBV19
cdr3_aa: CASSPDRGTGNTIYF
cdr3_nt: TGTGCCAGTAGCCCGGACAGGGGAACTGGAAACACCATATATTTT

j_call: TRBJ2-7
d_call: .
clone_size: few
v_call: TRBV6-1
cdr3_aa: CASSEAGILYEQYF
cdr3_nt: TGTGCCAGCAGTGAAGCTGGGATCCTATACGAGCAGTACTTC

j_call: TRBJ2-3
d_call: .
clone_size: .
v_call: TRBV7-9
cdr3_aa: CASSLLKGGTDTQYF
cdr3_nt: TGTGCCAGCAGCTTACTGAAAGGGGGCACAGATACGCAGTATTTT

j_call: TRBJ2-7
d_call: TRBD2
clone_size: .
v_call: TRBV29-1
cdr3_aa: CSVTHTSGTPYEQYF
cdr3_nt: TGCAGCGTCACCCACACTAGCGGGACACCTTACGAGCAGTACTTC

j_call: TRBJ1-1
d_call: .
clone_size: .
v_call: TRBV27
cdr3_aa: CASSFSRLTEAFF
cdr3_nt: TGTGCCAGCAGTTTCTCGAGATTAACTGAAGCTTTCTTT

j_call: TRBJ2-7
d_call: .
clone_size: .
v_call: TRBV5-1
cdr3_aa: CASSLGDTKAYEQYF
cdr3_nt: TGCGCCAGCAGCTTGGGGGACACAAAGGCCTACGAGCAGTACTTC

j_call: TRBJ2-5
d_call: TRBD1
clone_size: .
v_call: TRBV5-8
cdr3_aa: CASRTGLPQETQYF
cdr3_nt: TGTGCCAGCAGGACAGGGTTACCTCAAGAGACCCAGTACTTC

j_call: TRBJ2-1
d_call: TRBD2
clone_size: .
v_call: TRBV14
cdr3_aa: CASSSSGRGDEQFF
cdr3_nt: TGTGCCAGCAGCTCTAGCGGGAGGGGCGATGAGCAGTTCTTC

j_call: TRBJ1-1
d_call: .
clone_size: .
v_call: TRBV28
cdr3_aa: CASRATRAFF
cdr3_nt: TGTGCCAGCAGAGCGACACGGGCTTTCTTT

j_call: TRBJ2-2
d_call: TRBD1
clone_size: .
v_call: TRBV6-2/TRBV6-3
cdr3_aa: CASSYPDREENTGELFF
cdr3_nt: TGTGCCAGCAGTTACCCGGACAGGGAGGAGAACACCGGGGAGCTGTTTTTT

j_call: TRBJ2-7
d_call: .
clone_size: .
v_call: TRBV6-5
cdr3_aa: CASTSGLGHEQYF
cdr3_nt: TGTGCCAGCACGTCCGGACTGGGGCACGAGCAGTACTTC